The T cell receptor (beta chain) under discussion was sequenced for a study of T cell responses to AZD1222 COVID-19 vaccine. Whole-study findings and limits: Spike-specific TCR breadth and depth rose after two AZD1222 doses.

Germline CDR1 reads SGHDT; CDR2 reads YYEEEE. After removal of 0 bases from V and 0 bases from J, the junction contained 8 bases not matched to a gene. The CDR3 loop spans 18 amino acids. TCRdb's table, derived via immunoSEQ multiplex PCR, lists solely in-frame clones and lacks some. Among some 120,000 clones listed, roughly 88% were seen once. As regards this clone: Its specificity is not known.

V and J are TRBV5-6 and TRBJ2-3; TRBD2 matches at 9 bases. The receptor was isolated from an adult in good health. Sequencing was performed on peripheral blood, taken on day 0 of AZD1222 vaccination. The CDR3 coding sequence is TGTGCCAGCAGCTTGGAAAGCGGGGGGACCTCTAGCACAGATACGCAGTATTTT. The encoded protein is CASSLESGGTSSTDTQYF.